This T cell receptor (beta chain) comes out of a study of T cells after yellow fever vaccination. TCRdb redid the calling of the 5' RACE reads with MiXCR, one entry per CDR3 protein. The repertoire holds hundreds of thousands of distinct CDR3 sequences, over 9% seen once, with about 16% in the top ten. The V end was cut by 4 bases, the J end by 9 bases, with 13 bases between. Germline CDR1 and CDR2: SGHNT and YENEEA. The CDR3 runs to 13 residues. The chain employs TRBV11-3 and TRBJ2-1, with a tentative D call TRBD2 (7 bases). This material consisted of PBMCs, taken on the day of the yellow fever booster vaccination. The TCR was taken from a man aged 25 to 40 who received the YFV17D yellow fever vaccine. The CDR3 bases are TGTGCCAGCAGCTCAATAGGGGGGGGTGAGCAGTTCTTC. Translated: CASSSIGGGEQFF.